The 6 T cell receptor beta chains listed next were all sequenced from one sample in a study of cytomegalovirus exposure and HLA in healthy donors. Primers for the PCR totalled 60 Vbeta and 13 Jbeta. Profiled with immunoSEQ multiplex PCR; TCRdb holds only in-frame clones, not every one. The sample yields over 150,000 clones, roughly 86% seen once. Material: PBMCs. Receptor source: a girl between 5 and 17 years old in good health and CMV-seropositive.

The genes are TRBV20-1 and TRBJ2-3; D gene unclear. CDR1 and CDR2 from the germline V gene are DFQATT and SNEGSKA (reference sequence). CDR3 length equals 11 residues. Between the trimmed V and J ends, which lost 6 bases and 3 bases, there was a span of 7 bases. The CDR3 region is CSAKATDTQYF. The DNA of the CDR3 is TGCAGTGCAAAAGCTACAGATACGCAGTATTTT.

The chain has TRBV6-6 and TRBJ2-7, with 8 bases fitting TRBD1. The CDR3 consists of 16 residues. V dropped 1 base and J dropped 2; count of bases not matched to a gene: 7. Germline V gene sequence: CDR1 MNHNY, CDR2 SVGAGI (reference sequence). The CDR3 DNA reads TGTGCCAGCAGTTACTTCCAGACAGGGGTCACCTACGAGCAGTACTTC. Encoded protein: CASSYFQTGVTYEQYF.

The V and J genes are TRBV23-1 and TRBJ1-2; 9 nucleotides agree with TRBD1. TRBV23-1 is noted as an ORF with a role that remains uncertain. The J segment lost 0 bases and the V segment lost 0 bases, leaving 5 bases of the junction unmatched. The CDR3 contains 17 residues. CDR3 protein: CASSQSTGQGTNYGYTF. As DNA, the CDR3 is TGCGCCAGCAGTCAATCTACGGGACAGGGTACTAACTATGGCTACACCTTC.

The rearrangement joins TRBV10-3 to TRBJ2-7; D perhaps matches TRBD1 (8 bases). This CDR3 comprises 16 residues. CDR1 is ENHRY and CDR2 is SYGVKD in the germline V gene. Trimming left V 4 bases short and J 0 bases short, with 16 bases between. The CDR3 DNA is TGTGCCATCAGTGCTGGGACAGGCGGGAGCTCCTACGAGCAGTACTTC. Translated, it gives CAISAGTGGSSYEQYF.

This rearrangement joins TRBV10-2 to TRBJ2-7; D perhaps matches TRBD1 (6 bases). Trimming removed 2 bases from V and 3 bases from J, with 11 bases in between. CDR3 length equals 14 residues. Germline CDR1 and CDR2: WSHSY and SAAADI. The CDR3, as DNA: TGCGCCAGCAGTGAGCCTACAGGGAACTACGAGCAGTACTTC. Amino acids: CASSEPTGNYEQYF.

The CDR3 protein is CASSLNTGANVLTF. The DNA for the CDR3 is TGCGCCAGCAGCTTGAACACTGGGGCCAACGTCCTGACTTTC. The chain links TRBV5-1 to TRBJ2-6, with D unclear. The CDR3 extends over 14 amino acids. Per the germline V gene, CDR1 is SGHRS and CDR2 is YFSETQ. The V gene lost 1 base and the J gene lost 2 bases, with 4 bases spanning the gap.